This is a list of T cell receptor beta chains from one sample in a study of beta chain features in type 1 diabetes. This table comes from immunoSEQ multiplex PCR, and its TCRdb copy is limited to in-frame clones, with some not included. The sample yields about 350,000 clones, around 19% seen once. The sequenced sample consisted of naive CD4+ T cells from blood. These receptors all stem from a woman between 18 and 30 years old in good health. CDR3s include the opening cysteine and the closing phenylalanine or tryptophan. A D gene is named only where the DNA matches it firmly. Size is stated for part of the rows, as once, few or many counts, or as a class when the clone is expanded.

j_call d_call v_call cdr3_length clone_size cdr3_aa cdr3_nt
TRBJ2-7 - TRBV11-1 13 few CASSLQSRAEQYF TGTGCCAGCAGCCTTCAAAGCCGCGCAGAGCAGTACTTC
TRBJ2-5 - TRBV30 10 - CACREETQYF TGTGCCTGTCGAGAAGAGACCCAGTACTTC
TRBJ1-5 TRBD1 TRBV11-2 15 - CASSSGTGVYQPQHF TGTGCCAGCAGCTCCGGGACAGGGGTTTATCAGCCCCAGCATTTT
TRBJ1-1 TRBD1 TRBV5-6 14 - CASRLGQGNTEAFF TGTGCCAGCAGACTCGGACAGGGGAACACTGAAGCTTTCTTT
TRBJ2-5 TRBD1 TRBV9 15 - CASSEGGQGYETQYF TGTGCCAGCAGCGAAGGAGGACAGGGTTACGAGACCCAGTACTTC
TRBJ2-5 - TRBV7-2 13 few CASSSGFQETQYF TGTGCCAGCAGCTCCGGGTTTCAAGAGACCCAGTACTTC
TRBJ2-1 - TRBV29-1 14 - CSVEKGFSYNEQFF TGCAGCGTTGAGAAGGGGTTCTCCTACAATGAGCAGTTCTTC
TRBJ1-5 TRBD1 TRBV29-1 16 few CSPSGVTGGDNQPQHF TGCAGCCCAAGCGGGGTCACAGGGGGCGACAATCAGCCCCAGCATTTT
TRBJ2-4 TRBD2 TRBV19 14 few CASSERESQNIQYF TGTGCCAGTTCTGAGCGGGAGTCCCAAAACATTCAGTACTTC
TRBJ2-1 - TRBV5-1 12 few CASSEAVNEQFF TGCGCCAGCAGCGAAGCGGTCAATGAGCAGTTCTTC
TRBJ2-1 TRBD2 TRBV7-3 15 - CASSLTSGGLGEQFF TGTGCCAGCAGCCTCACTAGCGGGGGGCTAGGTGAGCAGTTCTTC
TRBJ2-1 - TRBV7-3 15 - CASSRDGSSYNEQFF TGTGCCAGCAGCCGGGACGGGAGCTCCTACAATGAGCAGTTCTTC
TRBJ2-1 - TRBV19 11 few CATGGYNEQFF TGTGCCACCGGGGGATACAATGAGCAGTTCTTC
TRBJ2-3 TRBD1 TRBV5-1 15 - CASSLGGQITDTQYF TGCGCCAGCAGCTTGGGGGGACAGATAACAGATACGCAGTATTTT
TRBJ1-6 - TRBV10-3 17 few CAISESGRGTYNSPLHF TGTGCCATCAGTGAGTCAGGTCGGGGAACCTATAATTCACCCCTCCACTTT
TRBJ2-3 - TRBV7-6 15 few CASSPQGLLTDTQYF TGTGCCAGCAGCCCTCAGGGGCTCCTCACAGATACGCAGTATTTT
TRBJ1-5 - TRBV5-1 14 - CASSLGAPGEPQHF TGCGCCAGCAGCTTGGGAGCCCCCGGGGAGCCCCAGCATTTT
TRBJ2-1 - TRBV18 11 - CASSQQTEQFF TGTGCCAGCTCACAACAGACCGAGCAGTTCTTC
TRBJ2-1 TRBD1 TRBV27 12 few CASSVMGQEEFF TGTGCCAGCAGTGTAATGGGACAGGAGGAGTTCTTC
TRBJ2-1 TRBD1 TRBV19 15 - CASSTRQGDNNEQFF TGTGCCAGTAGTACTAGACAGGGTGATAACAATGAGCAGTTCTTC
TRBJ2-1 - TRBV5-1 15 - CASSPQVDSYNEQFF TGCGCCAGCAGCCCGCAGGTCGACTCCTACAATGAGCAGTTCTTC
TRBJ2-1 - TRBV7-9 13 - CASSFWTDNEQFF TGTGCCAGCAGCTTCTGGACTGACAATGAGCAGTTCTTC
TRBJ2-7 TRBD2 TRBV15 16 few CATSSSGTSGSYEQYF TGTGCCACCAGCAGCTCCGGGACTAGCGGTTCCTACGAGCAGTACTTC
TRBJ1-5 - TRBV4-1 15 few CASSQVPGDNQPQHF TGCGCCAGCAGCCAAGTTCCAGGGGACAATCAGCCCCAGCATTTT
TRBJ2-7 - TRBV27 14 - CASSPSDSSYEQYF TGTGCCAGCAGTCCCTCGGACAGCTCCTACGAGCAGTACTTC
TRBJ2-4 - TRBV7-2 14 few CASSLPGSYDIQYF TGTGCCAGCAGCTTACCGGGGTCCTATGACATTCAGTACTTC
TRBJ2-3 - TRBV25-1 15 - CASSETGRSTDTQYF TGTGCCAGCAGTGAAACAGGACGCAGTACAGATACGCAGTATTTT
TRBJ1-1 - TRBV7-9 13 few CASSPPFNTEAFF TGTGCCAGCAGCCCTCCTTTTAACACTGAAGCTTTCTTT
TRBJ1-2 TRBD1 TRBV30 14 few CAWSPGQNGYGYTF TGTGCCTGGAGTCCGGGACAGAACGGCTATGGCTACACCTTC
TRBJ2-3 - TRBV4-3 15 - CASSQEGGYTDTQYF TGCGCCAGCAGCCAAGAAGGCGGATACACAGATACGCAGTATTTT
TRBJ1-2 TRBD1 TRBV20-1 11 - CSATGGGGYTF TGCAGTGCTACAGGGGGCGGTGGCTACACCTTC
TRBJ1-1 TRBD1 TRBV5-6 18 - CASSSRGEQWQVGTEAFF TGTGCCAGCAGCTCCAGGGGGGAACAGTGGCAGGTAGGAACTGAAGCTTTCTTT
TRBJ1-1 - TRBV2 13 - CASSPQGNTEAFF TGTGCCAGCAGCCCCCAGGGGAACACTGAAGCTTTCTTT
TRBJ1-2 TRBD1 TRBV7-2 14 - CASSPTGQGTGYTF TGTGCCAGCAGCCCCACGGGACAGGGAACTGGCTACACCTTC